These T cell receptor beta chains were read from a single sample in a study of shared clonotypes between healthy human individuals. Produced via immunoSEQ multiplex PCR; TCRdb's table is partial and in-frame only. The sample contains 950,000 to 1,200,000 clones, roughly 80% of which appear only once. The sample was memory CD4+ T cells from PBMCs. Every receptor here comes from a man aged 18 to 35 in good health. Some clones in this sample may be carry-over from other donors' samples. The CDR3 runs from the conserved cysteine through the conserved F or W. The order of the fields is D gene, J gene, clone size, V gene, CDR3 protein, CDR3 DNA. The D gene is left open where the match is weak. Part of the rows lack a size; the others show once, few, many or a class for expanded clones.

D gene: TRBD1; J gene: TRBJ1-1; clone size: few; V gene: TRBV5-1; CDR3 protein: CASSPYLTGETEAFF; CDR3 DNA: TGCGCCAGCAGCCCCTATCTGACAGGGGAGACTGAAGCTTTCTTT
D gene: -; J gene: TRBJ1-4; clone size: -; V gene: TRBV18; CDR3 protein: CASSPPQGEKLFF; CDR3 DNA: TGTGCCAGCTCACCGCCTCAGGGGGAAAAACTGTTTTTT
D gene: -; J gene: TRBJ1-1; clone size: -; V gene: TRBV6-5; CDR3 protein: CASSYHIGSTEAFF; CDR3 DNA: TGTGCCAGCAGTTACCATATAGGGAGTACTGAAGCTTTCTTT
D gene: -; J gene: TRBJ1-4; clone size: many; V gene: TRBV5-4; CDR3 protein: CASSHTRTPEKLFF; CDR3 DNA: TGTGCCAGCAGCCACACCAGGACCCCGGAAAAACTGTTTTTT
D gene: -; J gene: TRBJ1-2; clone size: -; V gene: TRBV6-5; CDR3 protein: CASSYSTPRGGHGYTF; CDR3 DNA: TGTGCCAGCAGTTACTCCACCCCCAGGGGAGGGCATGGCTACACCTTC
D gene: TRBD1; J gene: TRBJ1-4; clone size: -; V gene: TRBV5-1; CDR3 protein: CASSLDRGNEKLFF; CDR3 DNA: TGCGCCAGCAGCTTGGACAGGGGTAATGAAAAACTGTTTTTT
D gene: -; J gene: TRBJ2-3; clone size: -; V gene: TRBV7-9; CDR3 protein: CASSLGITDTQYF; CDR3 DNA: TGTGCCAGCAGCTTAGGCATCACAGATACGCAGTATTTT
D gene: -; J gene: TRBJ1-2; clone size: -; V gene: TRBV30; CDR3 protein: CAWSPGRFYGYTF; CDR3 DNA: TGTGCCTGGAGTCCGGGACGGTTCTATGGCTACACCTTC
D gene: -; J gene: TRBJ2-3; clone size: -; V gene: TRBV7-2; CDR3 protein: CASSLAGGPGDTQYF; CDR3 DNA: TGTGCCAGCAGCTTAGCGGGAGGACCGGGGGATACGCAGTATTTT
D gene: -; J gene: TRBJ1-2; clone size: few; V gene: TRBV6-5; CDR3 protein: CASSPSGTLYGYTF; CDR3 DNA: TGTGCCAGCAGTCCTTCGGGGACTCTGTATGGCTACACCTTC
D gene: TRBD2; J gene: TRBJ2-7; clone size: -; V gene: TRBV7-9; CDR3 protein: CASRSGSYEQYF; CDR3 DNA: TGTGCTAGCCGCAGCGGGAGCTACGAGCAGTACTTC
D gene: -; J gene: TRBJ1-2; clone size: -; V gene: TRBV5-4; CDR3 protein: CASSLAQRYYGYTF; CDR3 DNA: TGTGCCAGCAGCTTGGCTCAGCGCTACTATGGCTACACCTTC
D gene: -; J gene: TRBJ1-4; clone size: many; V gene: TRBV4-1; CDR3 protein: CASSQTGRATNEKLFF; CDR3 DNA: TGCGCCAGCAGCCAAACAGGGCGGGCAACTAATGAAAAACTGTTTTTT
D gene: -; J gene: TRBJ2-4; clone size: -; V gene: TRBV29-1; CDR3 protein: CSVDDQAKNIQYF; CDR3 DNA: TGCAGCGTTGACGACCAAGCCAAAAACATTCAGTACTTC
D gene: -; J gene: TRBJ2-2; clone size: -; V gene: TRBV7-2; CDR3 protein: CASSPAGRTGELFF; CDR3 DNA: TGTGCCAGCAGCCCCGCAGGCCGGACCGGGGAGCTGTTTTTT
D gene: -; J gene: TRBJ2-6; clone size: -; V gene: TRBV28; CDR3 protein: CASSSLASNVLTF; CDR3 DNA: TGTGCCAGCAGTTCCCTGGCATCCAACGTCCTGACTTTC
D gene: TRBD1; J gene: TRBJ2-1; clone size: -; V gene: TRBV29-1; CDR3 protein: CSARGFSYNEQFF; CDR3 DNA: TGCAGCGCCAGGGGGTTCTCCTACAATGAGCAGTTCTTC
D gene: -; J gene: TRBJ1-5; clone size: once; V gene: TRBV5-1; CDR3 protein: CASSLVSGSNQPQHF; CDR3 DNA: TGCGCCAGCAGCTTGGTTAGTGGTAGCAATCAGCCCCAGCATTTT
D gene: -; J gene: TRBJ1-2; clone size: -; V gene: TRBV6-6; CDR3 protein: CASSLTPTRGDGYTF; CDR3 DNA: TGTGCCAGCAGTCTCACACCCACACGGGGGGATGGCTACACCTTC
D gene: -; J gene: TRBJ2-7; clone size: -; V gene: TRBV29-1; CDR3 protein: CSVLRGTYVEQYF; CDR3 DNA: TGCAGCGTATTAAGGGGCACCTACGTCGAGCAGTACTTC
D gene: TRBD1; J gene: TRBJ1-4; clone size: -; V gene: TRBV6-6; CDR3 protein: CASSRTGNDEKLFF; CDR3 DNA: TGTGCCAGCAGCAGGACAGGGAATGATGAAAAACTGTTTTTT
D gene: TRBD1; J gene: TRBJ2-1; clone size: -; V gene: TRBV29-1; CDR3 protein: CSVEERDRGANEQFF; CDR3 DNA: TGCAGCGTTGAAGAACGGGACAGGGGTGCAAATGAGCAGTTCTTC
D gene: TRBD2; J gene: TRBJ2-7; clone size: -; V gene: TRBV4-1; CDR3 protein: CASSSRYGEGTYEQYF; CDR3 DNA: TGCGCCAGCAGCTCAAGATACGGGGAGGGGACCTACGAGCAGTACTTC
D gene: -; J gene: TRBJ2-1; clone size: -; V gene: TRBV7-8; CDR3 protein: CASSLVPEGLGNEQFF; CDR3 DNA: TGTGCCAGCAGCTTAGTTCCGGAGGGCCTGGGCAATGAGCAGTTCTTC
D gene: TRBD2; J gene: TRBJ2-3; clone size: -; V gene: TRBV18; CDR3 protein: CASSSGTSGSTDTQYF; CDR3 DNA: TGTGCCAGCTCATCTGGGACTAGCGGGAGTACAGATACGCAGTATTTT
D gene: -; J gene: TRBJ2-7; clone size: -; V gene: TRBV27; CDR3 protein: CASRPTRTAENYEQYF; CDR3 DNA: TGTGCCAGCAGGCCCACCAGGACAGCCGAGAACTACGAGCAGTACTTC
D gene: -; J gene: TRBJ1-2; clone size: -; V gene: TRBV7-9; CDR3 protein: CASSLDGTEGYTF; CDR3 DNA: TGTGCCAGCAGCTTGGACGGTACGGAGGGCTACACCTTC
D gene: TRBD1; J gene: TRBJ2-5; clone size: -; V gene: TRBV19; CDR3 protein: CASSTGGHREETQYF; CDR3 DNA: TGTGCCAGTAGTACAGGGGGACACCGAGAAGAGACCCAGTACTTC
D gene: -; J gene: TRBJ2-7; clone size: -; V gene: TRBV25-1; CDR3 protein: CASSLNYEQYF; CDR3 DNA: TGTGCCAGCAGCCTTAACTACGAGCAGTACTTC
D gene: -; J gene: TRBJ1-2; clone size: -; V gene: TRBV5-4; CDR3 protein: CASSPRVGAGYGYTF; CDR3 DNA: TGTGCCAGCAGCCCGCGTGTAGGGGCGGGCTATGGCTACACCTTC
D gene: -; J gene: TRBJ2-1; clone size: -; V gene: TRBV10-3; CDR3 protein: CAISTGASYNEQFF; CDR3 DNA: TGTGCCATCAGTACGGGGGCCTCCTACAATGAGCAGTTCTTC
D gene: TRBD2; J gene: TRBJ2-7; clone size: few; V gene: TRBV9; CDR3 protein: CASSVGLAGVWEQYF; CDR3 DNA: TGTGCCAGCAGCGTAGGACTAGCGGGAGTTTGGGAGCAGTACTTC
D gene: -; J gene: TRBJ2-7; clone size: -; V gene: TRBV5-5; CDR3 protein: CASSFPRGAEEQYF; CDR3 DNA: TGTGCCAGCAGCTTCCCCAGGGGGGCGGAGGAGCAGTACTTC
D gene: -; J gene: TRBJ2-1; clone size: -; V gene: TRBV28; CDR3 protein: CASTGGLYNEQFF; CDR3 DNA: TGTGCCAGCACCGGGGGGCTCTACAATGAGCAGTTCTTC
D gene: -; J gene: TRBJ1-4; clone size: many; V gene: TRBV10-1; CDR3 protein: CASSERVLRDDEKLFF; CDR3 DNA: TGCGCCAGCAGTGAGCGAGTTCTCAGGGATGACGAAAAACTGTTTTTT
D gene: TRBD1; J gene: TRBJ1-5; clone size: once; V gene: TRBV30; CDR3 protein: CAWNSGGSQPQHF; CDR3 DNA: TGTGCCTGGAACTCAGGGGGGAGTCAGCCCCAGCATTTT
D gene: TRBD2; J gene: TRBJ2-2; clone size: -; V gene: TRBV4-2; CDR3 protein: CASSRSGRATGELFF; CDR3 DNA: TGTGCCAGCAGTCGTAGCGGGAGGGCCACCGGGGAGCTGTTTTTT
D gene: TRBD2; J gene: TRBJ2-4; clone size: -; V gene: TRBV11-2; CDR3 protein: CASSPSRGEAAKNIQYF; CDR3 DNA: TGTGCCAGCAGCCCTTCCCGGGGGGAAGCTGCCAAAAACATTCAGTACTTC
D gene: -; J gene: TRBJ2-3; clone size: once; V gene: TRBV28; CDR3 protein: CASSARTDTQYF; CDR3 DNA: TGTGCCAGCAGTGCACGCACAGATACGCAGTATTTT
D gene: -; J gene: TRBJ1-1; clone size: -; V gene: TRBV7-9; CDR3 protein: CASSGQVMTEAFF; CDR3 DNA: TGTGCCAGCAGCGGCCAGGTGATGACTGAAGCTTTCTTT
D gene: TRBD1; J gene: TRBJ1-1; clone size: -; V gene: TRBV2; CDR3 protein: CASSEDRGDTEAFF; CDR3 DNA: TGTGCCAGCAGTGAAGACAGGGGGGACACTGAAGCTTTCTTT
D gene: -; J gene: TRBJ2-3; clone size: -; V gene: TRBV5-4; CDR3 protein: CASSLLWEPTQYF; CDR3 DNA: TGTGCCAGCAGCCTGCTTTGGGAGCCAACGCAGTATTTT
D gene: TRBD2; J gene: TRBJ2-7; clone size: -; V gene: TRBV5-1; CDR3 protein: CASSLTAGVYEQYF; CDR3 DNA: TGCGCCAGCAGCTTGACAGCGGGAGTATACGAGCAGTACTTC
D gene: -; J gene: TRBJ1-1; clone size: -; V gene: TRBV18; CDR3 protein: CASSPIGGMNTEAFF; CDR3 DNA: TGTGCCAGCTCACCAATCGGGGGGATGAACACTGAAGCTTTCTTT
D gene: TRBD1; J gene: TRBJ1-2; clone size: -; V gene: TRBV15; CDR3 protein: CATSRGTGTGANYGYTF; CDR3 DNA: TGTGCCACCAGCAGAGGAACGGGGACAGGGGCTAACTATGGCTACACCTTC
D gene: TRBD2; J gene: TRBJ2-4; clone size: -; V gene: TRBV19; CDR3 protein: CASSPTMGGNIQYF; CDR3 DNA: TGTGCCAGTAGTCCGACTATGGGGGGGAACATTCAGTACTTC